The sample holds a few counts of the clone carrying this T cell receptor (beta chain). The data were obtained in a study of blood T cell repertoires in COVID-19. Overall study context: From the United States, Italy and Spain came samples of acute and convalescent COVID-19. In each case, the material was cDNA or gDNA derived from T cells, B-cell-depleted T cells, or PBMCs.

The authors' processing: Quantification of nucleated cells was approximated via reference gene primer amplification. TCRdb keeps only in-frame clones here, not all; method: immunoSEQ multiplex PCR. D and trimming come from the DNA, and the V and J calls and clone size come from that table. The sample records some 170,000 clones, approximately 88% being singletons. Germline CDR1 SNHLY, CDR2 FYNNEI. The CDR3 is 12 residues long. V was shortened by 6 bases and J by 3 bases, with 9 bases between the two germline ends. V usage is TRBV2 and J usage is TRBJ2-7; D perhaps matches TRBD2 (6 bases). The receptor's source is a woman aged 50 to 60 with acute or convalescent COVID-19. The sequencing input was peripheral blood. The CDR3 DNA follows: TGTGCCAGCAGCCTGGAGGGCTACGAGCAGTACTTC. Translating it yields CASSLEGYEQYF.